This is a list of T cell receptor beta chains from one sample in a study of blood T cells in healthy people across ages. TCRdb re-derived calls from the 5' RACE reads in MiXCR, one entry per CDR3 protein. The repertoire holds about 1.6 million distinct CDR3 sequences, with about 35% as singletons. Material for sequencing was blood. These receptors were taken from a woman aged 25 to 39 in good health. Both conserved end residues are part of each CDR3. D genes are given only for firm matches. Clone size, where shown, is once, few, many, or a class for clones that have expanded.

cdr3_nt cdr3_aa cdr3_length v_call clone_size d_call j_call
TGTGCCAGCAGACCAAGGCTACAGCAAGAGACCCAGTACTTC CASRPRLQQETQYF 14 TRBV2 few - TRBJ2-5
TGCAGTGCTAGAGTCTTGGCTGCGGGTGAGCAGTACTTC CSARVLAAGEQYF 13 TRBV20-1 - - TRBJ2-7
TGTGCCAGCAGACCCGGGACTAGCGCTGGCACAGATACGCAGTATTTT CASRPGTSAGTDTQYF 16 TRBV5-4 - TRBD2 TRBJ2-3
TGCAGTGCTATTATTAATGGCAACTATGGCTACACCTTC CSAIINGNYGYTF 13 TRBV20-1 - - TRBJ1-2
TGTGCCAGGAGCGAATATGAAAAACTGTTTTTT CARSEYEKLFF 11 TRBV9 - - TRBJ1-4
TGTGCCACCAGCAGAGATGGGGGACTAGACTACGAGCAGTACTTC CATSRDGGLDYEQYF 15 TRBV15 - TRBD2 TRBJ2-7
TGTGCCACCAGCAGAGACCCCCGGGGGTTGGATTCACCCCTCCACTTT CATSRDPRGLDSPLHF 16 TRBV15 few - TRBJ1-6
TGCGCCAGCAGCTTGGGGCAGCCAGTAGGCGGGGAGCTGTTTTTT CASSLGQPVGGELFF 15 TRBV5-1 - - TRBJ2-2
TGTGCCAGCAGCCAAATTCACAGCACGAACACCGGGGAGCTGTTTTTT CASSQIHSTNTGELFF 16 TRBV4-2 - - TRBJ2-2
TGTGCCAGCAGCCAAGAAGTGGGGCGGGGGAGCTCCTACGAGCAGTACTTC CASSQEVGRGSSYEQYF 17 TRBV4-2 many TRBD2 TRBJ2-7
TGTGCCAGTAGTATAACGCATAACAGGCAGCCCCAGCATTTT CASSITHNRQPQHF 14 TRBV19 once - TRBJ1-5
TGTGCCAGCATGAGGGGAGGGTTAACCGGGGAGCTGTTTTTT CASMRGGLTGELFF 14 TRBV7-8 - TRBD2 TRBJ2-2
TGTGCCAGCAGCGAAGACAGATACAATCAGCCCCAGCATTTT CASSEDRYNQPQHF 14 TRBV7-8 - - TRBJ1-5
TGTGCCAGCAGTCAATTACAGGGGCCTACGGCAGCTTTCTTT CASSQLQGPTAAFF 14 TRBV6-5 few TRBD1 TRBJ1-1
TGTGCCAGCAGTGAAGCCAGGAGGCGTGCCTACGAGCAGTACTTC CASSEARRRAYEQYF 15 TRBV6-1 few - TRBJ2-7
TGTGCCAGCACCGTACAGGGGGGTCAGCCCCAGCATTTT CASTVQGGQPQHF 13 TRBV6-6 - TRBD1 TRBJ1-5
TGCGCCAGCAGCTTGGCAACAGCGGTTAGCACAGATACGCAGTATTTT CASSLATAVSTDTQYF 16 TRBV5-1 few - TRBJ2-3
TGTGCCAGCAGTTTAAATCGACTAGTGGGGCCCCGGTTCTTC CASSLNRLVGPRFF 14 TRBV12-3/TRBV12-4 many - TRBJ2-1
TGTGCCAGCAGCTTAACACGGGGGGGGTACAATGAGCAGTTCTTC CASSLTRGGYNEQFF 15 TRBV7-3 many TRBD2 TRBJ2-1
TGCAGCTTTTGGGCGACAGGGGCCTATGGCTACACCTTC CSFWATGAYGYTF 13 TRBV29-1 many TRBD1 TRBJ1-2
TGCAGTGCTGAGACTAGCGGGGGGGCCCTTGAGCAGTTCTTC CSAETSGGALEQFF 14 TRBV20-1 few TRBD2 TRBJ2-1
TGCAGTGCTCCTCTAGGGGGGGGGACCCAGTACTTC CSAPLGGGTQYF 12 TRBV20-1 few - TRBJ2-5
TGTGCCAGCAGTTTATCGGGACAGTCCCCCTATGGCTACACCTTC CASSLSGQSPYGYTF 15 TRBV27 once TRBD1 TRBJ1-2
TGCAGTGCCGAAGACAGGGAGAACACTGAAGCTTTCTTT CSAEDRENTEAFF 13 TRBV20-1 - TRBD1 TRBJ1-1
TGTGCCACCAGCAGAGGTGGACAGGGAGAGACCCAGTACTTC CATSRGGQGETQYF 14 TRBV15 few TRBD1 TRBJ2-5
TGTGCCAGCGACCAAAGGGGGGATCAGCCCCAGCATTTT CASDQRGDQPQHF 13 TRBV28 - - TRBJ1-5
TGTGCCAGCAGTTTTATCGGTGGCTACACCTTC CASSFIGGYTF 11 TRBV12-3/TRBV12-4 few - TRBJ1-2
TGTGCCAGCAGTGAAAGAGCGGGAGTCCCCAAAGAGACCCAGTACTTC CASSERAGVPKETQYF 16 TRBV2 - TRBD2 TRBJ2-5
TGTGCCAGCAGCCTTGGACTAGTGGGAGCGAGAGAGACCCTGTACTTC CASSLGLVGARETLYF 16 TRBV11-2 - TRBD2 TRBJ2-5
TGTGCCAGCAGTAGGGGACAGGGTGCCACCGGGGAGCTGTTTTTT CASSRGQGATGELFF 15 TRBV6-5 few TRBD1 TRBJ2-2
TGCAGTGCTAGAGATGCGTCTAGGAGTATCTATGAGCAGTTCTTC CSARDASRSIYEQFF 15 TRBV20-1 - - TRBJ2-1
TGTGCCAGCAGCCTACACCCCACGAGAGATCAGCCCCAGCATTTT CASSLHPTRDQPQHF 15 TRBV9 - - TRBJ1-5
TGCGCCAGCAGCCGTACAGATTACTCCTCCTACGAGCAGTACTTC CASSRTDYSSYEQYF 15 TRBV4-1 - - TRBJ2-7
TGTGCCAGCAGCCAGGGATACAGGGCTGAAAACACTGAAGCTTTCTTT CASSQGYRAENTEAFF 16 TRBV4-2 few - TRBJ1-1
TGCGCCAGCAGCCAAGATAACCAGCGGGACAGGACCCAGTACTTC CASSQDNQRDRTQYF 15 TRBV4-1 - - TRBJ2-5
TGTGCCAGCCCAACCCCAGGGGTCAAAAACATTCAGTACTTC CASPTPGVKNIQYF 14 TRBV7-9 few - TRBJ2-4
TGTGCCAGCAGCTTAGGGTCGTCGGGGGGCAACACTGAAGCTTTCTTT CASSLGSSGGNTEAFF 16 TRBV5-4 - - TRBJ1-1
TGTGCCATCAGTAAGAGGGCACCCACTCTCTCTGGAAACACCATATATTTT CAISKRAPTLSGNTIYF 17 TRBV10-3 - - TRBJ1-3
TGCAGTGCTACGGAGTTCTCATGGGGTGGCTACACCTTC CSATEFSWGGYTF 13 TRBV20-1 - - TRBJ1-2
TGTGCCAGCAGCTACAGACCCCCCTACGAGCAGTACTTC CASSYRPPYEQYF 13 TRBV3-1 - - TRBJ2-7
TGTGCCAGCAGCCGCAGCAGGGTCTACGAGCAGTACTTC CASSRSRVYEQYF 13 TRBV7-2 many - TRBJ2-7